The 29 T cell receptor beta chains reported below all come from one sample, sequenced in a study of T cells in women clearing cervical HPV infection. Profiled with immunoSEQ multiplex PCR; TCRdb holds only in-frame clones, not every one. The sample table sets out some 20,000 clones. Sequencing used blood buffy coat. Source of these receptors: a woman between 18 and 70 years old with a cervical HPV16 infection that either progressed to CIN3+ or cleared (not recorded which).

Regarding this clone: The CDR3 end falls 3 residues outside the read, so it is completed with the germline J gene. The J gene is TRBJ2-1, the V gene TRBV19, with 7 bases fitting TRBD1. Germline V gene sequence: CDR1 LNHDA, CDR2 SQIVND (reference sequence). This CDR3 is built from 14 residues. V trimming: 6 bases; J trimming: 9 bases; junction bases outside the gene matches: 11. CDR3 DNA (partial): TGTGCCAGTAGGCAGATGACAGGGCCGATTGAG. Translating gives CASRQMTGPIE. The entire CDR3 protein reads CASRQMTGPIEQFF. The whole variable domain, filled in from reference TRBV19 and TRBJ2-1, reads DGGITQSPKYLFRKEGQNVTLSCEQNLNHDAMYWYRQDPGQGLRLIYYSQIVNDFQKGDIAEGYSVSREKKESFPLTVTSAQKNPTAFYLCASRQMTGPIEQFFGPGTRLTVL.

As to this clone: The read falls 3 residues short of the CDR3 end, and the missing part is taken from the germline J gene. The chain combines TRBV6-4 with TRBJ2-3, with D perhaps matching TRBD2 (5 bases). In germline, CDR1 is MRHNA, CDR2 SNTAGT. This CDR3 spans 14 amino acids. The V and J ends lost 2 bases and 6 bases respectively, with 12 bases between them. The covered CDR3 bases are TGTGCCAGCAGTGACATCGGGGATAGTGATACG. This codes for CASSDIGDSDT. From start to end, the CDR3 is CASSDIGDSDTQYF.

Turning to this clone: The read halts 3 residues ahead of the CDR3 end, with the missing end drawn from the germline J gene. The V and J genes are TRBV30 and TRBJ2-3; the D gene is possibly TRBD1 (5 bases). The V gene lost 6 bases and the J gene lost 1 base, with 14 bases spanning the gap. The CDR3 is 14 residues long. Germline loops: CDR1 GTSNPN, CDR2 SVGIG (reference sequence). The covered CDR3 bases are TGTGCCTGCGGTAAAGGGGCCCGCACAGATACG. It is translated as CACGKGARTDT. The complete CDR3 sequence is CACGKGARTDTQYF. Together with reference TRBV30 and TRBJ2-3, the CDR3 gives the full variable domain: SQTIHQWPATLVQPVGSPLSLECTVEGTSNPNLYWYRQAAGRGLQLLFYSVGIGQISSEVPQNLSASRPQDRQFILSSKKLLLSDSGFYLCACGKGARTDTQYFGPGTRLTVL.

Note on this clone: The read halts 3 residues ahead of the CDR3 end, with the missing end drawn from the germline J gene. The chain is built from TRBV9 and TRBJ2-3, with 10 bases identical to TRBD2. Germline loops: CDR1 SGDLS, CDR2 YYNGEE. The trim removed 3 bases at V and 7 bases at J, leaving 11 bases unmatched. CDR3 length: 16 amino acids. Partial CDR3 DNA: TGTGCCAGCAGCGCATTGCCTACTAGCGGGGTAAATACG. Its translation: CASSALPTSGVNT. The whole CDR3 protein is CASSALPTSGVNTQYF. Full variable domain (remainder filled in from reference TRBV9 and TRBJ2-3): DSGVTQTPKHLITATGQRVTLRCSPRSGDLSVYWYQQSLDQGLQFLIQYYNGEERAKGNILERFSAQQFPDLHSELNLSSLELGDSALYFCASSALPTSGVNTQYFGPGTRLTVL.

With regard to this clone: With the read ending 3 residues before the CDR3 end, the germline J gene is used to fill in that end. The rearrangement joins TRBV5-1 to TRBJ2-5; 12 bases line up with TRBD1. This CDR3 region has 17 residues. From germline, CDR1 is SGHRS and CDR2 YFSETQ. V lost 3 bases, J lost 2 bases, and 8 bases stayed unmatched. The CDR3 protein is CASSSFRDRGLQETQYF. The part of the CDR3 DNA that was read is TGCGCCAGCAGCTCTTTCCGGGACAGGGGGCTTCAAGAGACC.

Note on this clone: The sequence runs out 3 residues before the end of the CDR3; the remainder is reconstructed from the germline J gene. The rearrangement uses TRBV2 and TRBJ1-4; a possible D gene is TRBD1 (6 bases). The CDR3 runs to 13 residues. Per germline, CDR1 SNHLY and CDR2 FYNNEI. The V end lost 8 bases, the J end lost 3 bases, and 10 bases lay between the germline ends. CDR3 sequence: CASQGISNEKLFF. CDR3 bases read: TGTGCCAGCCAGGGGATCTCTAATGAAAAA.

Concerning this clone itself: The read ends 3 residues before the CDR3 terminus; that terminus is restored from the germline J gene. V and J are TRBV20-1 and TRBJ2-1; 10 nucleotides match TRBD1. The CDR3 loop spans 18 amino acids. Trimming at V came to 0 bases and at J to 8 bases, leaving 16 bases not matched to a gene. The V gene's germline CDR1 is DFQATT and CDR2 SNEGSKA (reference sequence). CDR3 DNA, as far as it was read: TGCAGTGCTAGAGACCGACTGGGACAGGGGTATGTGTGGGATGAG. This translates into CSARDRLGQGYVWDE. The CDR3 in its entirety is CSARDRLGQGYVWDEQFF.

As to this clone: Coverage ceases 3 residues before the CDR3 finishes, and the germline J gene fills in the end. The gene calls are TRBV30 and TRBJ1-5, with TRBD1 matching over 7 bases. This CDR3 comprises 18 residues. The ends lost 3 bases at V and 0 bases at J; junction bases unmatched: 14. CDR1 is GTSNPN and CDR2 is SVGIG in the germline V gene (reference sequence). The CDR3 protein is CAWSMTRDSLYSNQPQHF. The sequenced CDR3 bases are TGTGCCTGGAGCATGACCCGGGACAGCCTTTATAGCAATCAGCCC.

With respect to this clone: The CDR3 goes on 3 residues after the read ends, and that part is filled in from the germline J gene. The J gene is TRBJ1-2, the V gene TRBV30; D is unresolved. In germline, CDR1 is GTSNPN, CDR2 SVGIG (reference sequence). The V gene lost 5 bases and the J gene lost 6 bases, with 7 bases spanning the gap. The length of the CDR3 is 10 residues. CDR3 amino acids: CAWFYHGYTF. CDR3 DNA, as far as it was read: TGTGCCTGGTTTTATCATGGC.

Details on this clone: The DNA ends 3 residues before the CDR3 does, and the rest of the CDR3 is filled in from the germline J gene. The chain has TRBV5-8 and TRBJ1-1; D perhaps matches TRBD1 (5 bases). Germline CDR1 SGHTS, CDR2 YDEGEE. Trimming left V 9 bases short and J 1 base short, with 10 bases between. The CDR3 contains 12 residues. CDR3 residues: CATSTGNTEAFF. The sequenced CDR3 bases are TGTGCCACCTCCACAGGGAACACTGAA. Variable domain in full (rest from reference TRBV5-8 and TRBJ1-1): EAGVTQSPTHLIKTRGQQATLRCSPISGHTSVYWYQQALGLGLQFLLWYDEGEERNRGNFPPRFSGRQFPNYSSELNVNALELEDSALYLCATSTGNTEAFFGQGTRLTVV.

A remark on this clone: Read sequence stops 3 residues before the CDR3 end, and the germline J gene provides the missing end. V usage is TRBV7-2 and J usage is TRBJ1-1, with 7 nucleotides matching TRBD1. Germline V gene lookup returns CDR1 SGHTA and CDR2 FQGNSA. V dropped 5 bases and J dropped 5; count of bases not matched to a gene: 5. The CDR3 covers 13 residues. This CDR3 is CASSGRGLTEAFF. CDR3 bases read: TGTGCCAGCAGCGGCAGGGGGTTGACTGAA.

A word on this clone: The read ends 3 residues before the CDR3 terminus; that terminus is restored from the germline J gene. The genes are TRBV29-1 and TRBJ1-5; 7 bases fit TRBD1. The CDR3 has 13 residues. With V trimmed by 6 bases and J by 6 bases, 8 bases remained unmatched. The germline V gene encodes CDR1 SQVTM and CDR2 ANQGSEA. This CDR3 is CSVASGGGQPQHF. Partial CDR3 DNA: TGCAGCGTAGCCTCAGGGGGTGGTCAGCCC.

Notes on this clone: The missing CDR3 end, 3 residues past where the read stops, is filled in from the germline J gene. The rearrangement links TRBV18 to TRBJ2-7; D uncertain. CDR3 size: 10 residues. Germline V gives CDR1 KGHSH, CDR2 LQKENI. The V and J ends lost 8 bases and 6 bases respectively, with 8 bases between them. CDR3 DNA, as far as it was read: TGTGCCAGCCTCAGGAGCGAG. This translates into CASLRSE. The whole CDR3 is CASLRSEQYF.

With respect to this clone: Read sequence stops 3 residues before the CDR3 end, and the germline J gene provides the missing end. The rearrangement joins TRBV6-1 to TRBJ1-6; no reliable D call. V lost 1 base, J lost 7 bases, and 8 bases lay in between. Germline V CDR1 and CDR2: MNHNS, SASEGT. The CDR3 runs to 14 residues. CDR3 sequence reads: CASSEGGFNSPLHF. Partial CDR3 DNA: TGTGCCAGCAGTGAAGGCGGGTTCAATTCACCC.

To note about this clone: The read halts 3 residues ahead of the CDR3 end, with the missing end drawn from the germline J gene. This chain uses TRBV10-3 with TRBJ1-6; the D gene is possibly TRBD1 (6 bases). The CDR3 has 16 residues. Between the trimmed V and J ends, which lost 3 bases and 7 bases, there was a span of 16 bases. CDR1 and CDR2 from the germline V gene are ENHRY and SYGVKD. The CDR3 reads CAISESSGGGNSPLHF. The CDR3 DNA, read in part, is TGTGCCATCAGTGAAAGTTCGGGGGGCGGGAATTCACCC.

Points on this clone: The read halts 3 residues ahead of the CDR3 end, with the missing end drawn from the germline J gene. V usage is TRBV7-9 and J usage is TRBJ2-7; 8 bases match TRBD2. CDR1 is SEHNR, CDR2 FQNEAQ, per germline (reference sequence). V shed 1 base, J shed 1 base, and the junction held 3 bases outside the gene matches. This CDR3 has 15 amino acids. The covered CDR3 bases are TGTGCCAGCAGCTTAGGGGCTAGCGGGTCCTACGAG. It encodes CASSLGASGSYE. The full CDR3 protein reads CASSLGASGSYEQYF. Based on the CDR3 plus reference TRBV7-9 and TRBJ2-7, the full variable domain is DTGVSQNPRHKITKRGQNVTFRCDPISEHNRLYWYRQTLGQGPEFLTYFQNEAQLEKSRLLSDRFSAERPKGSFSTLEIQRTEQGDSAMYLCASSLGASGSYEQYFGPGTRLTVT.

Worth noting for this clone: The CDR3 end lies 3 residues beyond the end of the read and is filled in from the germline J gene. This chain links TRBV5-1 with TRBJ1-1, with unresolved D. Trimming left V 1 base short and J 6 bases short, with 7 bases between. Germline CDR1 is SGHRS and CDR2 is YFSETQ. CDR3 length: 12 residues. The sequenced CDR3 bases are TGCGCCAGCAGCTTGTCCGGGTCTGAA. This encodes CASSLSGSE. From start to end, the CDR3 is CASSLSGSEAFF.

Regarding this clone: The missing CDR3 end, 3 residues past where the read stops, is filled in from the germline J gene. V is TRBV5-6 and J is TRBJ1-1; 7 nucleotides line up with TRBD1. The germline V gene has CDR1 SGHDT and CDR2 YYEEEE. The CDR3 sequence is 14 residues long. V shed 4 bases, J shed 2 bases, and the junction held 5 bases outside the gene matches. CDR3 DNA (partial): TGTGCCAGCAGCCCGACAGGGATTAACACTGAA. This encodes CASSPTGINTE. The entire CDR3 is CASSPTGINTEAFF.

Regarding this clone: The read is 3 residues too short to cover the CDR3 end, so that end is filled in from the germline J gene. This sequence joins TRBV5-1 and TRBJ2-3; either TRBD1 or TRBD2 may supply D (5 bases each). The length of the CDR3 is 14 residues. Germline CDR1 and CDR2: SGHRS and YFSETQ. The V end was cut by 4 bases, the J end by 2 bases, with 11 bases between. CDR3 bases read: TGCGCCAGCAGCCTGCAGGGAGACACAGATACG. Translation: CASSLQGDTDT. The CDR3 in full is CASSLQGDTDTQYF. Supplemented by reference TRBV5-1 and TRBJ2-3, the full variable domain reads KAGVTQTPRYLIKTRGQQVTLSCSPISGHRSVSWYQQTPGQGLQFLFEYFSETQRNKGNFPGRFSGRQFSNSRSEMNVSTLELGDSALYLCASSLQGDTDTQYFGPGTRLTVL.

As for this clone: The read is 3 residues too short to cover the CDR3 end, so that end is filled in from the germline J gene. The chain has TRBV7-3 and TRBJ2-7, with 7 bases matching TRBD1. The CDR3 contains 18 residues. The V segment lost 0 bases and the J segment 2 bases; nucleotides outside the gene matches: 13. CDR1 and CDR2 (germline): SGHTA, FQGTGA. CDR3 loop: CASSLTAGSSRGTYEQYF. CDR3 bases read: TGTGCCAGCAGCTTAACCGCCGGAAGTAGCAGGGGGACCTACGAG. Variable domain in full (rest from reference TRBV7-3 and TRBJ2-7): GAGVSQTPSNKVTEKGKYVELRCDPISGHTALYWYRQSLGQGPEFLIYFQGTGAADDSGLPNDRFFAVRPEGSVSTLKIQRTERGDSAVYLCASSLTAGSSRGTYEQYFGPGTRLTVT.

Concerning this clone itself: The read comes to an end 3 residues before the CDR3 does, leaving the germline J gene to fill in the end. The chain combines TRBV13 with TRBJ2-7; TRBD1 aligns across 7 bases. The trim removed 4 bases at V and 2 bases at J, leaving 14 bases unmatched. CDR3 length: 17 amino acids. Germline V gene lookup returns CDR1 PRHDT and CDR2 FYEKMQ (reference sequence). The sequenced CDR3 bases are TGTGCCAGCAGCTACCCCGCCAGCACAGGGGTTCCCTACGAG. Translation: CASSYPASTGVPYE. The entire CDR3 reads CASSYPASTGVPYEQYF.

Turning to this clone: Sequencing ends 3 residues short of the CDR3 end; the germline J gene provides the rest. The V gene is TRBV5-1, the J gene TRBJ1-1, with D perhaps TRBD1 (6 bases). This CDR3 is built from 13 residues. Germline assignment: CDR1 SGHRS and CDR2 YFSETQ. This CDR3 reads CASSLAQGRSAFF. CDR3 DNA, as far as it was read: TGCGCCAGCAGCTTGGCACAGGGACGGAGT. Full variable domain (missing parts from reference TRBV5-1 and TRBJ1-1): KAGVTQTPRYLIKTRGQQVTLSCSPISGHRSVSWYQQTPGQGLQFLFEYFSETQRNKGNFPGRFSGRQFSNSRSEMNVSTLELGDSALYLCASSLAQGRSAFFGQGTRLTVV.

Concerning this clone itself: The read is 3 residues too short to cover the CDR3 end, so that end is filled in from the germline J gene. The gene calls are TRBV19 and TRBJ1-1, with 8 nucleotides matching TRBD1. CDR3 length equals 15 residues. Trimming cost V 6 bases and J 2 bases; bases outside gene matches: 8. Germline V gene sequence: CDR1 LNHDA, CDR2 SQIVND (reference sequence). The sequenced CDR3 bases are TGTGCCAGTAGGGAGGGCAGGGGGCGCAACACTGAA. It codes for CASREGRGRNTE. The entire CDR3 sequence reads CASREGRGRNTEAFF.

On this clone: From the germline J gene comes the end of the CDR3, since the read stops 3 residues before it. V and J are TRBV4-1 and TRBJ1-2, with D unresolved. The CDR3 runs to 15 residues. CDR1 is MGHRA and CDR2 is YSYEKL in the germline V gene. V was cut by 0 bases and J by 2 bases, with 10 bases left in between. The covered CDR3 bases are TGCGCCAGCAGCCAAGATAAGATAGAAAACTATGGC. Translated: CASSQDKIENYG. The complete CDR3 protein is CASSQDKIENYGYTF.

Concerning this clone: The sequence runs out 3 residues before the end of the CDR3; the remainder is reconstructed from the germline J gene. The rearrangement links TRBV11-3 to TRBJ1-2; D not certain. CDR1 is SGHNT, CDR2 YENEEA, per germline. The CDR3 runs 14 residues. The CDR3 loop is CASSKETSGRFYTF. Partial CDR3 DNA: TGTGCCAGCAGCAAGGAGACTAGCGGGAGGTTC. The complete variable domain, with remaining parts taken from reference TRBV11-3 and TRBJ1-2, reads EAGVVQSPRYKIIEKKQPVAFWCNPISGHNTLYWYLQNLGQGPELLIRYENEEAVDDSQLPKDRFSAERLKGVDSTLKIQPAELGDSAVYLCASSKETSGRFYTFGSGTRLTVV.

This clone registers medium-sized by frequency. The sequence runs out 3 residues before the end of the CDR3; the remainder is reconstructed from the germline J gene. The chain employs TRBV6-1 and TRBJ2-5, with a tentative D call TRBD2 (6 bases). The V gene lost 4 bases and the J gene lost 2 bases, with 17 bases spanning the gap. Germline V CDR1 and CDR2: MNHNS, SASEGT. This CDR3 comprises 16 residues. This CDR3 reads CASSVDFVGLQETQYF. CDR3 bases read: TGTGCCAGCAGTGTCGACTTCGTTGGACTACAAGAGACC.

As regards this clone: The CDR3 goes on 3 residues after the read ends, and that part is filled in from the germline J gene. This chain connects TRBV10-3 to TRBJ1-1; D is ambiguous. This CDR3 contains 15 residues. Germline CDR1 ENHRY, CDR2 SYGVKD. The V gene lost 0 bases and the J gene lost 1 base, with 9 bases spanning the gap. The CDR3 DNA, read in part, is TGTGCCATCAGTGAGTCGGCAGCGGGGAACACTGAA. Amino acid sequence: CAISESAAGNTE. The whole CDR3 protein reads CAISESAAGNTEAFF.

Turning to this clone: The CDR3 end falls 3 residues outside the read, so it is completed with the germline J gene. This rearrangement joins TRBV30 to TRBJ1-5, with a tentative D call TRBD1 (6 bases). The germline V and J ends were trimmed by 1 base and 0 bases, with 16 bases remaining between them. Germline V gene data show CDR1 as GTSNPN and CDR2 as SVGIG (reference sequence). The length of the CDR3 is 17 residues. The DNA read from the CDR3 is TGTGCCTGGAGTGGGGCCCGGACGACAGGTAGCAATCAGCCC. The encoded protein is CAWSGARTTGSNQP. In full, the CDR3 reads CAWSGARTTGSNQPQHF.

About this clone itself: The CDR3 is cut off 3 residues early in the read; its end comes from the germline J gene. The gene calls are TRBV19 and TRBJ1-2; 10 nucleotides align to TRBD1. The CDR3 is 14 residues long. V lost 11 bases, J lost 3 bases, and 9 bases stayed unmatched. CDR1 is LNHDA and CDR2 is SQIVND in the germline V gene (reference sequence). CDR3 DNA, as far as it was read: TGTGCCTTCACCGGGACAGGGGTGTACTATGGC. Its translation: CAFTGTGVYYG. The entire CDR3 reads CAFTGTGVYYGYTF.